The 14 T cell receptor beta chains listed next were all sequenced from one sample in a study of blood T cell repertoires in COVID-19. Assay used: immunoSEQ multiplex PCR; TCRdb lists only in-frame clones, some missing. Of over 40,000 clones detected, 75% to 90% appear once; the ten largest clones hold 6% to 7.5%. Sequencing was done on a sample of peripheral blood. All receptors come from a man aged 55 to 69 with active COVID-19.

The rearrangement uses TRBV5-4 and TRBJ2-1; D unclear. V was clipped by 0 bases and J by 3 bases, with 4 bases between them. The CDR3 runs 13 residues. Germline CDR1 is SGHNT and CDR2 is YYREEE (reference sequence). The CDR3 protein is CASSLDSYNEQFF. The CDR3 DNA reads TGTGCCAGCAGCTTGGACAGCTACAATGAGCAGTTCTTC.

This clone showed up just a few times. The V and J genes are TRBV7-6 and TRBJ1-5; TRBD1 might be the D (5 bases). The germline CDR1 and CDR2 sequences are SGHVS and FNYEAQ. The CDR3 is made up of 15 amino acids. The V gene lost 1 base and the J gene lost 1 base, with 8 bases spanning the gap. The CDR3: CASSLGQGSNQPQHF. The DNA of the CDR3 is TGTGCCAGCAGCTTAGGGCAGGGAAGCAATCAGCCCCAGCATTTT.

The chain links TRBV19 to TRBJ2-1; 7 bases line up with TRBD1. This CDR3 is built from 16 residues. The J segment lost 0 bases and the V segment lost 0 bases, leaving 2 bases of the junction unmatched. Germline values: CDR1 LNHDA, CDR2 SQIVND (reference sequence). The CDR3 region is CASSIEGQSSYNEQFF. The CDR3 DNA follows: TGTGCCAGTAGTATAGAGGGACAGAGCTCCTACAATGAGCAGTTCTTC.

The chain uses TRBV2 and TRBJ2-1, with TRBD2 identical over 10 bases. V lost 4 bases to trimming and J lost 4 bases; unmatched junction nucleotides: 7. Germline-derived CDR1 and CDR2 are SNHLY and FYNNEI. The length of the CDR3 is 16 residues. Here the CDR3 reads CASSAERGGRYNEQFF. The CDR3 nucleotides read TGTGCCAGCAGTGCTGAGCGGGGGGGCCGTTACAATGAGCAGTTCTTC.

The chain is built from TRBV4-2 and TRBJ1-2, with D maybe TRBD1 (5 bases). The ends were cut back, 0 bases at V and 4 bases at J, with 9 bases in the middle. There are 14 residues in the CDR3. Germline assignment: CDR1 LGHNA and CDR2 YNFKEQ. CDR3 sequence: CASSQESGVYGYTF. CDR3 nucleotides: TGTGCCAGCAGCCAAGAGTCGGGGGTCTATGGCTACACCTTC.

This chain joins TRBV28 and TRBJ2-3; maybe TRBD1 (5 bases). V gave up 3 bases and J gave up 3 bases, with 13 bases separating them. CDR1 and CDR2 (germline): MDHEN, SYDVKM. The CDR3 totals 15 residues. The DNA of the CDR3 is TGTGCCAGCAGTTTCACGGCAGGGTGGACAGATACGCAGTATTTT. This gives the protein CASSFTAGWTDTQYF.

V usage is TRBV7-8 and J usage is TRBJ2-3; D uncertain. Trimming removed 3 bases at V and 5 bases at J, with 12 bases between. The V gene's germline CDR1 is SGHVS and CDR2 FQNEAQ. This CDR3 is 14 amino acids long. CDR3 residues: CASSFIEYLDTQYF. The CDR3, as DNA: TGTGCCAGCAGCTTTATAGAGTACCTAGATACGCAGTATTTT.

Here the CDR3 reads CSAGTAVNYGYTF. The CDR3 nucleotides are TGCAGCGCCGGGACAGCGGTGAACTATGGCTACACCTTC. V gene TRBV29-1 combines with J gene TRBJ1-2; 7 bases agree with TRBD1. The CDR3 extends over 13 amino acids. The germline V gene encodes CDR1 SQVTM and CDR2 ANQGSEA. Losses at the gene ends were 7 bases for V and 2 bases for J; bases not matched to a gene: 7. Combining the CDR3 with reference TRBV29-1 and TRBJ1-2 gives the whole variable domain SAVISQKPSRDICQRGTSLTIQCQVDSQVTMMFWYRQQPGQSLTLIATANQGSEATYESGFVIDKFPISRPNLTFSTLTVSNMSPEDSSIYLCSAGTAVNYGYTFGSGTRLTVV.

The chain has TRBV24-1 and TRBJ2-5; 8 bases are a match to TRBD2. Germline V gene data show CDR1 as KGHDR and CDR2 as SFDVKD. The CDR3 extends over 15 amino acids. Trimming cost V 5 bases and J 5 bases; bases outside gene matches: 9. CDR3 protein: CATSAPRGGKETQYF. The CDR3 DNA is TGTGCCACCAGTGCCCCCCGGGGGGGAAAGGAGACCCAGTACTTC.

This clone has only a few counts. CDR3 sequence reads: CASSLSSRDNQPQHF. The CDR3 coding sequence is TGTGCCAGCAGCTTATCCTCCAGGGACAATCAGCCCCAGCATTTT. This chain joins TRBV7-8 and TRBJ1-5; D possibly corresponds to TRBD1 (5 bases). V was shortened by 2 bases and J by 3 bases, with 11 bases between the two germline ends. The CDR3 consists of 15 residues. The germline gives CDR1 SGHVS, CDR2 FQNEAQ.

CDR3 in amino acids: CASSLWGANEKLFF. For the CDR3, the DNA is TGTGCCAGCAGCTTGTGGGGGGCTAATGAAAAACTGTTTTTT. The gene calls are TRBV11-2 and TRBJ1-4; weak D call: TRBD1 (5 bases). This CDR3 spans 14 amino acids. Trimming pared 3 bases from V and 3 bases from J, leaving 8 bases between. In germline, CDR1 is SGHAT, CDR2 FQNNGV.

This clone was detected only a few times. The rearrangement links TRBV11-1 to TRBJ2-3; weak D call: TRBD1 (5 bases). V lost 2 bases to trimming and J lost 4 bases, with 10 bases between them. This CDR3 has 14 residues. Germline assignment: CDR1 SGHAT and CDR2 FQDESV (reference sequence). The CDR3 bases are TGTGCCAGCAGCTTACCGTCAGGGTCAGATACGCAGTATTTT. Translated, it gives CASSLPSGSDTQYF.

J is TRBJ2-1 and V is TRBV18, with TRBD2 matching 10 bases. Germline values: CDR1 KGHSH, CDR2 LQKENI. The CDR3 contains 15 residues. The V gene end was trimmed by 6 bases and the J gene end by 7 bases; junction bases not matched to a gene: 9. The CDR3 here is CASSIEASGRNEQFF. The CDR3 region has the DNA TGTGCCAGCTCCATCGAGGCTAGCGGGAGAAATGAGCAGTTCTTC. Looking up the rest from reference TRBV18 and TRBJ2-1 gives the full variable domain: NAGVMQNPRHLVRRRGQEARLRCSPMKGHSHVYWYRQLPEEGLKFMVYLQKENIIDESGMPKERFSAEFPKEGPSILRIQQVVRGDSAAYFCASSIEASGRNEQFFGPGTRLTVL.

The rearrangement links TRBV18 to TRBJ1-2; 10 bases align to TRBD1. This CDR3 region has 14 residues. The V segment lost 1 base and the J segment 5 bases; nucleotides outside the gene matches: 1. CDR1 is KGHSH and CDR2 is LQKENI in the germline V gene. In DNA, the CDR3 is TGTGCCAGCTCACCACGGACAGGGGGATATGGCTACACCTTC. It codes for CASSPRTGGYGYTF.